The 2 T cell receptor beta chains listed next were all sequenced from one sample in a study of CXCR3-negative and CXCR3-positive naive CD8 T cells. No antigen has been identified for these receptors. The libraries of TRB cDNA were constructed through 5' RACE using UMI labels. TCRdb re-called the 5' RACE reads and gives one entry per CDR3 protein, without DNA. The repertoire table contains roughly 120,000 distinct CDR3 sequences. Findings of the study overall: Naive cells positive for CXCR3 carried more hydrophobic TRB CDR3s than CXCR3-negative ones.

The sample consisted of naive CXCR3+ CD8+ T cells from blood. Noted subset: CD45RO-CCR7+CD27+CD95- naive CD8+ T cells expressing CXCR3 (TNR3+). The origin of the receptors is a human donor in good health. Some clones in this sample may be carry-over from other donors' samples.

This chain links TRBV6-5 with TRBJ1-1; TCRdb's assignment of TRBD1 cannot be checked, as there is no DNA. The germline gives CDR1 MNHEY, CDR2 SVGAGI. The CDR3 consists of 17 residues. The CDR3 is CASSLGQGSLRNTEAFF.

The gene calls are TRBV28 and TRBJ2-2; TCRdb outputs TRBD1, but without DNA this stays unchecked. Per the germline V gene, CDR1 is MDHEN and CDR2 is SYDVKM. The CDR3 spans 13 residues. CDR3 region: CASRTGNTGELFF.